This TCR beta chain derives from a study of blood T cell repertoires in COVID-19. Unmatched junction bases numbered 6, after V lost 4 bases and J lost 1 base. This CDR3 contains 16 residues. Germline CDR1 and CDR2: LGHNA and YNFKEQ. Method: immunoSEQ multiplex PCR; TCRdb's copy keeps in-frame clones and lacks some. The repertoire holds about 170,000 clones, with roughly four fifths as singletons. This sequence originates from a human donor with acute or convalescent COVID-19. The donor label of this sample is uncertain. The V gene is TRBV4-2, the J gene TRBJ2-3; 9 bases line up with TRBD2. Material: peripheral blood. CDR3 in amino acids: CASSPRAGGGTDTQYF. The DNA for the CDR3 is TGTGCCAGCAGCCCAAGGGCGGGAGGGGGCACAGATACGCAGTATTTT.